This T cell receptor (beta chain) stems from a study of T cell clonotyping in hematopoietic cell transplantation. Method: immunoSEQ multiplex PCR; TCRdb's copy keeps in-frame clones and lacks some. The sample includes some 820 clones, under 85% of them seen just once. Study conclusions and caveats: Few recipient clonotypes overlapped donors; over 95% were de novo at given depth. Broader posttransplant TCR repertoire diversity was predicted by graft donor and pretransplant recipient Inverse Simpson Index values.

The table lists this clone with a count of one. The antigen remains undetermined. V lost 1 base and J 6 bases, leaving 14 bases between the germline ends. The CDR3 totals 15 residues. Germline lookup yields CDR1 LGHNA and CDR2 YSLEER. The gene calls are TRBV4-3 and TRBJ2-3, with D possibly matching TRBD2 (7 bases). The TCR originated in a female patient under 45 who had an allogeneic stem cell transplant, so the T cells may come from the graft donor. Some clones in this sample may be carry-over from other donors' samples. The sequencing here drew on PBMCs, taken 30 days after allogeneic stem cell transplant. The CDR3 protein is CASSQVGGGGDTQYF. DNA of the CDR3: TGCGCCAGCAGCCAAGTCGGCGGGGGCGGGGATACGCAGTATTTT.